This is a list of T cell receptor beta chains from one sample in a study of beta chain features in type 1 diabetes. Method: immunoSEQ multiplex PCR; TCRdb's copy keeps in-frame clones and lacks some. The profile shows 860,000 or so clones, around a sixth of them singletons. Sequencing used naive CD4+ T cells from blood. The origin of the receptors is a woman in her late teens or twenties in good health. The CDR3 runs from the conserved cysteine through the conserved F or W. D genes are given only for firm matches. The size entry is marked missing in some rows and otherwise reads once, few, many or a size class.

d_call j_call v_call clone_size cdr3_aa cdr3_nt
. TRBJ2-3 TRBV18 few CASQGPSDTQYF TGTGCCAGCCAGGGGCCCTCAGATACGCAGTATTTT
. TRBJ1-2 TRBV7-8 few CASSSLYGFEIRSNYGYTF TGTGCCAGCAGCTCACTATACGGCTTTGAGATACGGTCTAACTATGGCTACACCTTC
TRBD2 TRBJ2-3 TRBV30 . CAWRGLAEPPDTQYF TGTGCCTGGAGGGGGCTAGCGGAACCCCCAGATACGCAGTATTTT
. TRBJ2-4 TRBV11-1 . CASSLRRAIKNIQYF TGTGCCAGCAGCTTACGCAGGGCCATCAAAAACATTCAGTACTTC
TRBD2 TRBJ2-1 TRBV11-3 . CASSLGDASGRAQFF TGTGCCAGCAGCTTAGGGGACGCTAGCGGGAGGGCCCAGTTCTTC
. TRBJ2-5 TRBV10-3 . CAIEDGSSGETQYF TGTGCCATCGAGGACGGGTCCTCTGGAGAGACCCAGTACTTC
. TRBJ1-5 TRBV15 . CATSGHPGYNQPQHF TGTGCCACCAGCGGTCATCCGGGGTACAATCAGCCCCAGCATTTT
. TRBJ2-1 TRBV7-2 few CASSLEGTLYNEQFF TGTGCCAGCAGCTTAGAAGGGACCCTCTACAATGAGCAGTTCTTC
TRBD1 TRBJ2-2 TRBV10-3 . CASTGADTGELFF TGTGCCAGTACAGGGGCGGACACCGGGGAGCTGTTTTTT
. TRBJ2-6 TRBV7-2 many CASSSRSSGANVLTF TGTGCCAGCAGCTCCAGAAGCTCTGGGGCCAACGTCCTGACTTTC
. TRBJ1-2 TRBV28 . CASSFPYGYTF TGTGCCAGCAGTTTCCCATATGGCTACACCTTC
. TRBJ2-5 TRBV2 . CASSLTAETQYF TGTGCCAGCAGCCTTACCGCGGAGACCCAGTACTTC
TRBD2 TRBJ2-1 TRBV11-2 . CASSLSGLAYNEQFF TGTGCCAGCAGCTTATCGGGACTAGCGTACAATGAGCAGTTCTTC
TRBD2 TRBJ2-7 TRBV7-9 few CASSLGGLAGLEQYF TGTGCCAGCAGCTTAGGCGGACTAGCGGGACTAGAGCAGTACTTC
TRBD1 TRBJ2-2 TRBV19 . CASSIPSRDRGYGELFF TGTGCCAGTAGTATCCCCTCCCGGGACAGGGGATACGGGGAGCTGTTTTTT
. TRBJ2-7 TRBV11-2 few CASSRSRGALYEQYF TGTGCCAGCAGCAGATCGCGAGGGGCCCTCTACGAGCAGTACTTC
TRBD2 TRBJ2-1 TRBV10-2 few CASSESGTSGSYEQFF TGCGCCAGCAGTGAGTCAGGGACTAGCGGGAGCTATGAGCAGTTCTTC
. TRBJ1-4 TRBV28 . CASSFFLLEKLFF TGTGCCAGCAGTTTTTTCCTTCTTGAAAAACTGTTTTTT
TRBD1 TRBJ2-2 TRBV15 . CATSRDSDRVFLRAGELFF TGTGCCACCAGCAGGGACTCGGACAGGGTATTCTTAAGGGCCGGGGAGCTGTTTTTT
. TRBJ2-1 TRBV4-3 . CASSPDVTVRSNEQFF TGCGCCAGCAGCCCGGATGTAACCGTCCGGTCCAATGAGCAGTTCTTC
TRBD2 TRBJ2-1 TRBV10-3 many CAISGGTSGILNEQFF TGTGCCATCAGTGGAGGGACTAGCGGCATCCTCAATGAGCAGTTCTTC
. TRBJ2-5 TRBV2 . CASSLERTETQYF TGTGCCAGCAGTTTGGAGAGGACAGAGACCCAGTACTTC
TRBD1 TRBJ1-1 TRBV4-1 . CASSQDGSRGREAFF TGCGCCAGCAGCCAAGACGGTTCAAGGGGGCGTGAAGCTTTCTTT
TRBD1 TRBJ2-1 TRBV19 . CASYPGQGRNEQFF TGTGCCAGTTATCCGGGACAGGGGAGGAATGAGCAGTTCTTC
. TRBJ2-3 TRBV27 . CASSFAGSEDTQYF TGTGCCAGCAGTTTTGCGGGGAGTGAAGATACGCAGTATTTT
TRBD2 TRBJ2-3 TRBV2 few CASGIGGRLDTQYF TGTGCCAGCGGGATTGGCGGGAGGTTAGATACGCAGTATTTT
. TRBJ1-5 TRBV28 few CASSLARNQPQHF TGTGCCAGCAGTTTAGCCAGAAATCAGCCCCAGCATTTT
. TRBJ2-1 TRBV7-2 few CASSLGVQTYNEQFF TGTGCCAGCAGCTTAGGGGTACAGACCTACAATGAGCAGTTCTTC
TRBD2 TRBJ2-7 TRBV7-2 few CASSLSGAGSGSGEQYF TGTGCCAGCAGCTTAAGCGGGGCCGGTAGCGGGAGCGGCGAGCAGTACTTC
. TRBJ2-7 TRBV9 few CASSSSGTSRYEQYF TGTGCCAGCAGCTCTTCGGGGACATCACGCTACGAGCAGTACTTC
TRBD1 TRBJ2-7 TRBV7-2 . CASSSGGTGAFEQYF TGTGCCAGCAGCTCAGGTGGGACAGGGGCTTTTGAGCAGTACTTC
TRBD1 TRBJ1-1 TRBV6-5 . CASSWDRGGTEAFF TGTGCCAGCAGTTGGGACAGGGGAGGTACTGAAGCTTTCTTT
. TRBJ2-1 TRBV5-1 . CASSLTSGTLYNEQFF TGCGCCAGCAGCTTGACTTCCGGGACACTCTACAATGAGCAGTTCTTC